This T cell receptor (beta chain) is drawn from a study of regulatory T cells in long-lasting Graves disease. Specified time point: newly diagnosed GD, antithyroid drugs for less than 3 months. PBMCs provided the RNA from which the TCR library was made. With V trimmed by 4 bases and J by 2 bases, 4 bases remained unmatched. The CDR3 runs 16 residues. The germline gives CDR1 MDHEN, CDR2 SYDVKM. Many counts were recorded for this clonotype. The antigen is not known. Study-wide findings and caveats: Whereas approximately 950 public clonotypes were shared by new patients, persistent patients shared more, at approximately 2,700. A limited number of samples was an acknowledged limitation.

Relying on iRepertoire HTBI primers and Arm-PCR of CDR3 regions, the team built TCR beta libraries. TCRdb itself ran the multiplex PCR reads through MiXCR, one entry per CDR3 protein. The sample includes roughly 410,000 distinct CDR3 sequences, 14% to 15% of them seen just once. The same sample was also studied in work on T cells in Graves' hyperthyroidism and ophthalmopathy. That work states: No progression to ophthalmopathy during 18 months of follow-up defined stable disease.

The clonotype originates from a woman aged 40 to 50 with Graves disease. The chain couples TRBV28 to TRBJ2-3, with 12 positions matching TRBD2. The material sequenced was peripheral blood mononuclear cells (PBMCs), taken at new diagnosis, from a patient treated with antithyroid drugs. Here the CDR3 reads CASSSGTSGPTDTQYF. The DNA for the CDR3 is TGTGCCAGCAGTTCGGGGACTAGCGGGCCCACAGATACGCAGTATTTT.